Below are 7 T cell receptor beta chains sequenced from a single sample in a study of T cells after yellow fever vaccination. TCRdb re-called the 5' RACE reads with MiXCR, one entry per CDR3 protein. The sample yields fewer than 500,000 distinct CDR3 sequences, 18% seen once. The specimen comprised PBMCs, sampled before the yellow fever booster vaccination. The receptors were sampled from a man aged 18 to 29 who received the YFV17D yellow fever vaccine.

The CDR3 spells CASSPSGTGLSSYEQYF. The DNA for the CDR3 is TGTGCCAGCAGTCCCTCCGGGACAGGGCTAAGCTCCTACGAGCAGTACTTC. The chain joins TRBV27 to TRBJ2-7; 9 bases are shared with TRBD1. Germline CDR1 is MNHEY and CDR2 is SMNVEV (reference sequence). V shed 5 bases and J 0 bases; nucleotides not matched to a gene: 11. The CDR3 covers 17 residues.

This clonotype was seen a handful of times. V is TRBV6-2 or TRBV6-3 and J is TRBJ1-5; D gene ambiguous. The CDR3 spans 19 residues. Trimming took off 0 bases at V and 0 bases at J, with 18 bases between the two ends. Per the germline V gene, CDR1 is MNHEY and CDR2 is SVGEGT. Written as DNA, the CDR3 is TGTGCCAGCAGTTACTCGAGGCAGGTCAGAATCCATAGCAATCAGCCCCAGCATTTT. This translates into CASSYSRQVRIHSNQPQHF.

This clonotype is judged medium-sized (0.01 to 0.1%). The J gene is TRBJ2-5, the V gene TRBV20-1; no firm D call. This CDR3 contains 15 residues. Trimming cost V 0 bases and J 3 bases, with 14 bases left between them. CDR1 is DFQATT and CDR2 is SNEGSKA in the germline V gene (reference sequence). The CDR3 is CSARDLRQAEETQYF. The CDR3 coding sequence is TGCAGTGCTAGAGATCTGAGGCAGGCCGAAGAGACCCAGTACTTC.

This clonotype has just a few counts. This chain links TRBV6-1 with TRBJ1-5, with D hard to call. V lost 3 bases to trimming and J lost 9 bases, with 12 bases between them. The CDR3 runs to 13 residues. The germline gives CDR1 MNHNS, CDR2 SASEGT. CDR3 sequence reads: CASSDGRDLPQHF. CDR3 DNA: TGTGCCAGCAGTGATGGCAGAGATTTGCCCCAGCATTTT.

The rearrangement joins TRBV29-1 to TRBJ2-1, with 13 positions matching TRBD2. The CDR3 sequence is 16 residues long. Germline V gene sequence: CDR1 SQVTM, CDR2 ANQGSEA. Unmatched junction bases numbered 10, after V lost 7 bases and J lost 4 bases. The CDR3 reads CSGTSGGAESYNEQFF. The CDR3 DNA reads as TGCAGCGGAACTAGCGGGGGGGCGGAATCGTACAATGAGCAGTTCTTC.

The gene calls are TRBV21-1 and TRBJ2-1; TRBD2, the table's D call, lacks a check against the DNA. TRBV21-1 is described as a pseudogene. The CDR3 extends over 12 amino acids. DNA of the CDR3: TGTGCGAGGCTAGCGGGGGACAATGAGCAGTTCTTC. It codes for CARLAGDNEQFF.

The rearrangement joins TRBV29-1 to TRBJ2-5; 7 positions match TRBD1. The CDR3 is 13 residues long. The ends lost 6 bases at V and 0 bases at J; junction bases unmatched: 4. Germline CDR1 reads SQVTM; CDR2 reads ANQGSEA. CDR3 nucleotide sequence: TGCAGCGTCGGACAGGTTAACCAAGAGACCCAGTACTTC. Residues: CSVGQVNQETQYF.